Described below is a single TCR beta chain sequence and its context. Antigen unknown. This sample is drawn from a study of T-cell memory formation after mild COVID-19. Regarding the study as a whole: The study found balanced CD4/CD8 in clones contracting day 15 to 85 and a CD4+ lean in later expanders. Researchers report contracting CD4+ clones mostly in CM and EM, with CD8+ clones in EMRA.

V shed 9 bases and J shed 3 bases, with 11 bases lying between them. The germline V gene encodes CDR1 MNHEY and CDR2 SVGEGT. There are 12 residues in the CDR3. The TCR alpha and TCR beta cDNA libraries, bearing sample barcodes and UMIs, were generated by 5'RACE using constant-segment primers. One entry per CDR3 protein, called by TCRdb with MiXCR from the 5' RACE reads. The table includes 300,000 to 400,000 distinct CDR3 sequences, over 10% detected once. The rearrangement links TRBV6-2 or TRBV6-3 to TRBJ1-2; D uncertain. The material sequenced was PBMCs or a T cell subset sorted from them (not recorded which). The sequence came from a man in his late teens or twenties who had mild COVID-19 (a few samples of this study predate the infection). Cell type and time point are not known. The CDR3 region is CASTTGDYGYTF. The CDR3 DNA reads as TGTGCCAGTACGACCGGGGACTATGGCTACACCTTC.